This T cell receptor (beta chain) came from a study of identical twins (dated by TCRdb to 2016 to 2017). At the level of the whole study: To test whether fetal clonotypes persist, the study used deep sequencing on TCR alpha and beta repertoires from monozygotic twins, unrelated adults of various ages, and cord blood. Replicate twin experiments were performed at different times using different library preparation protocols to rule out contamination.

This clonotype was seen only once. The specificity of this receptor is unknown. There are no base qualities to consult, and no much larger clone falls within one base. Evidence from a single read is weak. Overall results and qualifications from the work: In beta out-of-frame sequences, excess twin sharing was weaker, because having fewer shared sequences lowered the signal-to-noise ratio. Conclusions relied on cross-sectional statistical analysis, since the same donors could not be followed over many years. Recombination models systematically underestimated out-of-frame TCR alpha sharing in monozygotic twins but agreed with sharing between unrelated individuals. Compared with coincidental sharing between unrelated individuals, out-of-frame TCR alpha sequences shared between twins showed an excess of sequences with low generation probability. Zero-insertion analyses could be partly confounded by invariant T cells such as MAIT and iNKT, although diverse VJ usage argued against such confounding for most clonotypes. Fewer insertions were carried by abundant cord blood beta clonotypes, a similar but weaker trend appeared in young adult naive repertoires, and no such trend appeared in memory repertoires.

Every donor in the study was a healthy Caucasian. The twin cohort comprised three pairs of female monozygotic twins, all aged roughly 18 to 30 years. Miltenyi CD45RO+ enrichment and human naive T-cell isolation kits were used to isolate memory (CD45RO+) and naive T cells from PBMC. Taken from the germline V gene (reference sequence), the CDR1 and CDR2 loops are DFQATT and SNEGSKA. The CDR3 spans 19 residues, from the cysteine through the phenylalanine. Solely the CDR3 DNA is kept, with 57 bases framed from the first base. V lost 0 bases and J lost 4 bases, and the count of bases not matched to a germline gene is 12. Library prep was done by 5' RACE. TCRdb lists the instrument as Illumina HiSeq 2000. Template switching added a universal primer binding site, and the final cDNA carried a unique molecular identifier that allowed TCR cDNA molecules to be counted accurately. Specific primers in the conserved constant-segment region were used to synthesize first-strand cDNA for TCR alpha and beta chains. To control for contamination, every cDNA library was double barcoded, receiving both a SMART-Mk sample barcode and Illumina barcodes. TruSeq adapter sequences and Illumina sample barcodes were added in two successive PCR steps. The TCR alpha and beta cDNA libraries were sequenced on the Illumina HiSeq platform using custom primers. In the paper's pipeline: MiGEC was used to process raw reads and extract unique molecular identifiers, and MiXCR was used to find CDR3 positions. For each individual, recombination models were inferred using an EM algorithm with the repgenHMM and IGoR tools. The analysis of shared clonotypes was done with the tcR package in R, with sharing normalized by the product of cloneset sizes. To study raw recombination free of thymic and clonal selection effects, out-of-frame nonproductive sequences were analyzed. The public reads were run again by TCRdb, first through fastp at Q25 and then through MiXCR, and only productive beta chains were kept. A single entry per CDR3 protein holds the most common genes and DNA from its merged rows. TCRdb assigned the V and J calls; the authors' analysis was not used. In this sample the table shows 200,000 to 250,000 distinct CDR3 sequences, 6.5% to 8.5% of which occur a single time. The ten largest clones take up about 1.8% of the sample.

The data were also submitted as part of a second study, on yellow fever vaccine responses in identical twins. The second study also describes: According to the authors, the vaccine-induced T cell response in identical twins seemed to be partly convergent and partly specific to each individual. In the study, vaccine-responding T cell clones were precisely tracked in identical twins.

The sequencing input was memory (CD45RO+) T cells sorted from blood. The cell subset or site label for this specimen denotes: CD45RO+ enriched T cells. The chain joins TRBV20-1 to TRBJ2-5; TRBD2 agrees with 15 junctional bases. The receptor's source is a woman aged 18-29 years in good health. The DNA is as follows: TGCAGTGCTAGAGATTTTCCGGGACTAGCGGGGGGCTCTCTAGAGACCCAGTACTTC. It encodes CSARDFPGLAGGSLETQYF.